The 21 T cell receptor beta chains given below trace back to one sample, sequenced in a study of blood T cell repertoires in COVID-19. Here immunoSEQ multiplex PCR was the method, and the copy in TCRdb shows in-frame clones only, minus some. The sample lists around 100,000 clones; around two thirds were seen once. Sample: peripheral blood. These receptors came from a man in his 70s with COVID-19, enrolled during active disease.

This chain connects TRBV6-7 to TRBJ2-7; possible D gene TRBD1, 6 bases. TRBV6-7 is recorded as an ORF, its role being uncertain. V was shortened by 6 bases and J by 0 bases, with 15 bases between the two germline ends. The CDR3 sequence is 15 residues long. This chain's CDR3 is CASSLPDRISYEQYF. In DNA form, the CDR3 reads TGTGCCAGCAGCCTACCCGACAGGATCTCCTACGAGCAGTACTTC.

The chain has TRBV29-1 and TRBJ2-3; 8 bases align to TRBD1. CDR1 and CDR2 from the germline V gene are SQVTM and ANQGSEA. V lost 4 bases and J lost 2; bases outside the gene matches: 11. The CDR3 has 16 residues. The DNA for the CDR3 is TGCAGCGTTGTGACCTCCGACAGGGGAAACACAGATACGCAGTATTTT. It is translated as CSVVTSDRGNTDTQYF.

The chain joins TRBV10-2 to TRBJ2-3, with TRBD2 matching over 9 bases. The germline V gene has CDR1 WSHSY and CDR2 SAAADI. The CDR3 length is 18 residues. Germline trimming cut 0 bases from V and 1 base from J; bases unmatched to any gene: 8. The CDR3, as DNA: TGCGCCAGCAGTGAGTCGAACCCGGGACTAGCCCGCACAGATACGCAGTATTTT. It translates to CASSESNPGLARTDTQYF.

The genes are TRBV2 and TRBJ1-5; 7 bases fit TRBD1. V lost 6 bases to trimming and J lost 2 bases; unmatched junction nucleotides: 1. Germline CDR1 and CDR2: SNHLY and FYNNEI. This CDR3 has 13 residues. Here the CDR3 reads CASSGTGNQPQHF. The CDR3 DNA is TGTGCCAGCAGCGGGACAGGCAATCAGCCCCAGCATTTT.

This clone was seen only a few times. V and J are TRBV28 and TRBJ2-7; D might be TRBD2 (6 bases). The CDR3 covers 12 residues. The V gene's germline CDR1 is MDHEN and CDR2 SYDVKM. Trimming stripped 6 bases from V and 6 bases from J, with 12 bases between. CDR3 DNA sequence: TGTGCCAGCAGACGGAGGGAATCCGAGCAGTACTTC. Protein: CASRRRESEQYF.

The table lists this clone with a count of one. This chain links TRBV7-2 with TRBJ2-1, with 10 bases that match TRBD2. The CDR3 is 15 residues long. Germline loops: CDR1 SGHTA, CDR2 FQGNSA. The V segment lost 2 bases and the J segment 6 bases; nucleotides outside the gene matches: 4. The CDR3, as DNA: TGTGCCAGCAGCTTAACCGGGACTAGCGTCAATGAGCAGTTCTTC. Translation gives CASSLTGTSVNEQFF. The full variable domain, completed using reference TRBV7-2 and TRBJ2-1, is GAGVSQSPSNKVTEKGKDVELRCDPISGHTALYWYRQSLGQGLEFLIYFQGNSAPDKSGLPSDRFSAERTGGSVSTLTIQRTQQEDSAVYLCASSLTGTSVNEQFFGPGTRLTVL.

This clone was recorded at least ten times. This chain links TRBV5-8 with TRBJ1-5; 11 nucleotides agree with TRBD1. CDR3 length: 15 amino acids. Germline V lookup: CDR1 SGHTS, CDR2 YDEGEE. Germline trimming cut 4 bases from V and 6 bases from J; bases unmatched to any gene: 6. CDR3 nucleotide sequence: TGTGCCAGCAGCCAGGACAGGGGGCTGGGTCAGCCCCAGCATTTT. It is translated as CASSQDRGLGQPQHF.

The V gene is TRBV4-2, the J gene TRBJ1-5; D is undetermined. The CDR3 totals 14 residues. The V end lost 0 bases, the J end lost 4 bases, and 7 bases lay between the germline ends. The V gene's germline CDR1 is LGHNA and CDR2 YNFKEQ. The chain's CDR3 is CASSQDSGNQPQHF. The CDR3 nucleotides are TGTGCCAGCAGCCAAGATTCCGGGAATCAGCCCCAGCATTTT.

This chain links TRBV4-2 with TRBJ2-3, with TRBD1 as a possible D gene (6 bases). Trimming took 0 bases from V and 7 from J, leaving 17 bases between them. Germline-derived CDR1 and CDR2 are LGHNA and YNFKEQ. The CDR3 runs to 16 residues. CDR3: CASSQDIGQGLYTQYF. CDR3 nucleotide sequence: TGTGCCAGCAGCCAAGATATCGGGCAGGGGCTCTATACGCAGTATTTT.

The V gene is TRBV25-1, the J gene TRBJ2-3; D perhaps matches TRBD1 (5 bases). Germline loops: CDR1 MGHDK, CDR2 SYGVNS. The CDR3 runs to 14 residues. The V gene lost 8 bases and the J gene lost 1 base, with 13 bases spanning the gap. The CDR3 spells CASSWTRRTDTQYF. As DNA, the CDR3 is TGTGCCAGCTCCTGGACACGCCGCACAGATACGCAGTATTTT.

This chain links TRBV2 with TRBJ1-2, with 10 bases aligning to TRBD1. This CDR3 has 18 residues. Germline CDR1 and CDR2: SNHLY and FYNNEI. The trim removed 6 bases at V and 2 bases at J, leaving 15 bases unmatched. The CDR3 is CASRPPGTGARGNYGYTF. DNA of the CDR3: TGTGCCAGCAGGCCTCCCGGGACAGGGGCTAGAGGAAACTATGGCTACACCTTC.

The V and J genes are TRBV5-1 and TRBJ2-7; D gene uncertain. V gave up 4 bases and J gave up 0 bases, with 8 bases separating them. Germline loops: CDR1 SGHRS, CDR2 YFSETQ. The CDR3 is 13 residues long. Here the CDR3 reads CASSPADSYEQYF. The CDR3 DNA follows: TGCGCCAGCAGCCCGGCGGACTCCTACGAGCAGTACTTC.

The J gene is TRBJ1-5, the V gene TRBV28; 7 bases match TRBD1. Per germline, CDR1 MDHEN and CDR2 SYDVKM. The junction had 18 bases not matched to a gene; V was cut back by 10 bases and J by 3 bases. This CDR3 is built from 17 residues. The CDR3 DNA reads TGTGCCACCGTCCCCGTAAGGGGGCGTTCGGCCAATCAGCCCCAGCATTTT. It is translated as CATVPVRGRSANQPQHF.

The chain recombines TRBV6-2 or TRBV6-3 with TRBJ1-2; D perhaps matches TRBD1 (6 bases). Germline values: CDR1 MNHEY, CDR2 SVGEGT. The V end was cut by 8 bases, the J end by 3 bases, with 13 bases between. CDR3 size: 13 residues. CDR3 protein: CASCLTGYYGYTF. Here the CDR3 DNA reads TGTGCCAGCTGCCTCACAGGGTACTATGGCTACACCTTC.

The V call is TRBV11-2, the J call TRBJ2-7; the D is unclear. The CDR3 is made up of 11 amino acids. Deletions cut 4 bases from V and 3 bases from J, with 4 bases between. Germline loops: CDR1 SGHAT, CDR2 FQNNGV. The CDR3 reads CASSSYYEQYF. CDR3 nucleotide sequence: TGTGCCAGCAGCTCGTACTACGAGCAGTACTTC.

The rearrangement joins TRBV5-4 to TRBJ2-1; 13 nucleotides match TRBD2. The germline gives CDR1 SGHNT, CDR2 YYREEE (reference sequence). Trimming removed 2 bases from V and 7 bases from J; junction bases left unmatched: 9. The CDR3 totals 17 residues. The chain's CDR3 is CASSFGGLAGVGNEQFF. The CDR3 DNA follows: TGTGCCAGCAGCTTTGGAGGACTAGCGGGAGTTGGGAATGAGCAGTTCTTC.

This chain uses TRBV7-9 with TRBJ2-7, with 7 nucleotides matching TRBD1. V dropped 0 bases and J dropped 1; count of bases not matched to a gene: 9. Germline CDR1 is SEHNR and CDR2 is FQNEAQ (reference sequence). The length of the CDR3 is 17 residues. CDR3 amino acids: CASSLALVAGGSYEQYF. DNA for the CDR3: TGTGCCAGCAGCTTAGCGTTGGTGGCAGGGGGTTCCTACGAGCAGTACTTC.

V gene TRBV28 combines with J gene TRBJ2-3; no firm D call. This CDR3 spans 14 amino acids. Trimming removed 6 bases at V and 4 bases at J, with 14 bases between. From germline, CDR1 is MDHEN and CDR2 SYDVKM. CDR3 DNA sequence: TGTGCCAGCAGAGACCGACCTCGGGCAGATACGCAGTATTTT. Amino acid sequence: CASRDRPRADTQYF.

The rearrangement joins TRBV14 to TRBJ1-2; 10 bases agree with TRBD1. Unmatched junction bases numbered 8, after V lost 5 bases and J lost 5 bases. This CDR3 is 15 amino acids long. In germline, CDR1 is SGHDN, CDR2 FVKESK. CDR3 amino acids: CASSSRQGARYGYTF. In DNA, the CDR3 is TGTGCCAGCAGCTCGCGACAGGGGGCGCGGTATGGCTACACCTTC.

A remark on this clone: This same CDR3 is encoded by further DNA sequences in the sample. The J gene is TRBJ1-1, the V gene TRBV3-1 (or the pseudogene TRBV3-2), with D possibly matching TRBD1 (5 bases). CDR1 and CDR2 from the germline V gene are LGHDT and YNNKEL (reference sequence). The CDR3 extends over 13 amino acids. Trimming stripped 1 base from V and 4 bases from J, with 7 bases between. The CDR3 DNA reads TGTGCCAGCAGCCAAGCACAGGCCACTGAAGCTTTCTTT. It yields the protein CASSQAQATEAFF.

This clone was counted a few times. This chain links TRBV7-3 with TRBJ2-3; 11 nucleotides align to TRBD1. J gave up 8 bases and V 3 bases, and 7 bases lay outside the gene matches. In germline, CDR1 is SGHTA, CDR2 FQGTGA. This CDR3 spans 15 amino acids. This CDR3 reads CASSFGQGAVGTQYF. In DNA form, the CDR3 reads TGTGCCAGCAGCTTCGGACAGGGGGCGGTGGGTACGCAGTATTTT.